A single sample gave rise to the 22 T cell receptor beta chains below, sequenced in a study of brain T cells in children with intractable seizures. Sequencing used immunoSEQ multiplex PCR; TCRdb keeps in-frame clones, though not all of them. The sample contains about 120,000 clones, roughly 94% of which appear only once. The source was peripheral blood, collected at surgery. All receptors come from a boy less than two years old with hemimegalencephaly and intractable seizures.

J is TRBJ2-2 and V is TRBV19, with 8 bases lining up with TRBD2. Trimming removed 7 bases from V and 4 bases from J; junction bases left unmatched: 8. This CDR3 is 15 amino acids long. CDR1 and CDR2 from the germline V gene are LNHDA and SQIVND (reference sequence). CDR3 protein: CASTYPGGRTGELFF. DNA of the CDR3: TGTGCCAGTACTTACCCGGGGGGGCGCACCGGGGAGCTGTTTTTT.

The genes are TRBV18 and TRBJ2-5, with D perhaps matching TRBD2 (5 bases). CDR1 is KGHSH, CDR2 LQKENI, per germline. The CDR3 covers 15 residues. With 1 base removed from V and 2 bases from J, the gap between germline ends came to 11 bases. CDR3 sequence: CASSPRSGVQETQYF. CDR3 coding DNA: TGTGCCAGCTCACCACGATCCGGGGTTCAAGAGACCCAGTACTTC.

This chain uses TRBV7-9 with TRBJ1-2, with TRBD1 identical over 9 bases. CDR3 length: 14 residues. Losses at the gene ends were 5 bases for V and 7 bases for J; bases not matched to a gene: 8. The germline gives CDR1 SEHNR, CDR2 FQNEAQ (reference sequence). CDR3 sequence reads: CASSRWTGVGGYTF. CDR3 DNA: TGTGCCAGCAGCCGATGGACAGGGGTGGGTGGCTACACCTTC.

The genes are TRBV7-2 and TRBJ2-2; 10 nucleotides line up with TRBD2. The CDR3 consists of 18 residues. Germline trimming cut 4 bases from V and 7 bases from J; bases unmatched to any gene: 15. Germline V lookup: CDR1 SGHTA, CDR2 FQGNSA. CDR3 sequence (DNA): TGTGCCAGCAGCTCCCTAGCGGGAGCCCGTAGGGGGCTCGGGGAGCTGTTTTTT. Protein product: CASSSLAGARRGLGELFF.

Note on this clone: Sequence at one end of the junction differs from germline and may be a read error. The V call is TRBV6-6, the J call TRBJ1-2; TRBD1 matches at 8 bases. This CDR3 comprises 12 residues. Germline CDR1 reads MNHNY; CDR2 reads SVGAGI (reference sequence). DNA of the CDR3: TGTGCCAGCAGTTACTCGACAGGGGCGCGCCTCTTC. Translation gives CASSYSTGARLF.

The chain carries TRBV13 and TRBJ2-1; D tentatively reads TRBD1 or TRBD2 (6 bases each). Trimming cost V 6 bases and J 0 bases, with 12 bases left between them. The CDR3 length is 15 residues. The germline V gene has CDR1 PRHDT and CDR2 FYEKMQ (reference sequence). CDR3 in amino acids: CASSPGGVSYNEQFF. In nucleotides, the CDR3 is TGTGCCAGCAGTCCCGGGGGCGTCTCCTACAATGAGCAGTTCTTC.

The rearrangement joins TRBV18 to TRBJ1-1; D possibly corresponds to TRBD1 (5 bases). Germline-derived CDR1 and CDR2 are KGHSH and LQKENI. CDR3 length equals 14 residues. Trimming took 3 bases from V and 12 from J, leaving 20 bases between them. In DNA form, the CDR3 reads TGTGCCAGCTCACCGGAGCCCTCCCAGGACAAAACTTTCTTT. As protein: CASSPEPSQDKTFF.

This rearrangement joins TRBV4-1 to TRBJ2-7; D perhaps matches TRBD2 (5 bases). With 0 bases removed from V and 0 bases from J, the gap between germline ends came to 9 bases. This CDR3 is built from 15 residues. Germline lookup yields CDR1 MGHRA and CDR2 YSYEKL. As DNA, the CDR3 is TGCGCCAGCAGCCAAGATCCTCGGGGCTCCTACGAGCAGTACTTC. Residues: CASSQDPRGSYEQYF.

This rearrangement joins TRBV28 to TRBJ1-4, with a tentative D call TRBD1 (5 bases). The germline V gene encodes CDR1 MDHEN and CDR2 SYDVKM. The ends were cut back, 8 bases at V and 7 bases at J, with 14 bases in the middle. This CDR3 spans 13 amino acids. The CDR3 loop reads CASWDGFPEKLFF. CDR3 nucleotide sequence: TGTGCCAGCTGGGACGGCTTCCCTGAAAAACTGTTTTTT.

The CDR3 sequence: CASSRRSGSSYNEQFF. Written as DNA, the CDR3 is TGTGCCAGCTCACGCCGAAGCGGGAGTTCCTACAATGAGCAGTTCTTC. This chain links TRBV18 with TRBJ2-1; 8 bases are a match to TRBD2. Germline V gene lookup returns CDR1 KGHSH and CDR2 LQKENI. With V trimmed by 4 bases and J by 1 base, 6 bases remained unmatched. The CDR3 totals 16 residues.

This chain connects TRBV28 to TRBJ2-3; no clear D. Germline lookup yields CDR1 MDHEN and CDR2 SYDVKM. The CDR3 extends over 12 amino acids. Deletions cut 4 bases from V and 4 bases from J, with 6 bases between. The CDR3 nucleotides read TGTGCCAGCAGTTACGGTTCAGATACGCAGTATTTT. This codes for CASSYGSDTQYF.

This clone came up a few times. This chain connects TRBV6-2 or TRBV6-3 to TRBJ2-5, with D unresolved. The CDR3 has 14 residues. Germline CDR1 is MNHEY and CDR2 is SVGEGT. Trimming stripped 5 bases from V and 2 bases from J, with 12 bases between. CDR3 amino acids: CASSRPQIQETQYF. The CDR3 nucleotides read TGTGCCAGCAGTCGCCCCCAGATTCAAGAGACCCAGTACTTC.

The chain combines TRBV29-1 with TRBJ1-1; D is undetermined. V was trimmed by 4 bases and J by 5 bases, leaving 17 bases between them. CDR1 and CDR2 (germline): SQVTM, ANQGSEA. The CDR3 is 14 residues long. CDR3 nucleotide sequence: TGCAGCGTTGGTGTACGGGGAAGGAGGACTGAAGCTTTCTTT. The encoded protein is CSVGVRGRRTEAFF.

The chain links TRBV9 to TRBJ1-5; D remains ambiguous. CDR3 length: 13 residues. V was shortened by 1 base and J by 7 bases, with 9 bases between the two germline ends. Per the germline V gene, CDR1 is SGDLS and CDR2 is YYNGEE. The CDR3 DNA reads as TGTGCCAGCAGCGTATCTCCGGGGCAGCCCCAGCATTTT. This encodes CASSVSPGQPQHF.

Here the CDR3 DNA reads TGTGCCAGCAGTTTTAGAATGGAGACCCAGTACTTC. This encodes CASSFRMETQYF. The chain joins TRBV6-2 or TRBV6-3 to TRBJ2-5; no definite D call. Trimming pared 4 bases from V and 5 bases from J, leaving 8 bases between. This CDR3 spans 12 amino acids. Germline assignment: CDR1 MNHEY and CDR2 SVGEGT.

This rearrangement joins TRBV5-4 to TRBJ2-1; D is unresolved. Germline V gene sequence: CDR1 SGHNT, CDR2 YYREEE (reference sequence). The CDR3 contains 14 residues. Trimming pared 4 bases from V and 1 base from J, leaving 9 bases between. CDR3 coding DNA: TGTGCCAGCAGCCCGCATCAATCCTACAATGAGCAGTTCTTC. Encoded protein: CASSPHQSYNEQFF.

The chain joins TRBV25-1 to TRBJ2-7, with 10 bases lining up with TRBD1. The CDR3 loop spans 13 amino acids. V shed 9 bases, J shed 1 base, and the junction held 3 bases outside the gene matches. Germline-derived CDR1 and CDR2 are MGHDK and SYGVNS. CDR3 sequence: CASKGQGSYEQYF. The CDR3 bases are TGTGCCAGTAAGGGACAGGGGTCCTACGAGCAGTACTTC.

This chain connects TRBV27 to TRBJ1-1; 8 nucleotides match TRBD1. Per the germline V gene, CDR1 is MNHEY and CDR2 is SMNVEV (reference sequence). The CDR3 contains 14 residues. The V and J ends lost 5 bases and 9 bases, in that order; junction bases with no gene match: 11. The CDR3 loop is CASSLQGDRGQAFF. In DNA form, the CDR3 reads TGTGCCAGCAGTCTGCAGGGTGACAGGGGCCAAGCTTTCTTT.

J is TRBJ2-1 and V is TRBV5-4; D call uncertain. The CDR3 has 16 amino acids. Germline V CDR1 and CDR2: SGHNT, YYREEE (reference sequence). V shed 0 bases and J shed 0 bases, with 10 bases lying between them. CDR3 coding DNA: TGTGCCAGCAGCTTGGGCGGAGTCATCTCCTACAATGAGCAGTTCTTC. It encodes CASSLGGVISYNEQFF.

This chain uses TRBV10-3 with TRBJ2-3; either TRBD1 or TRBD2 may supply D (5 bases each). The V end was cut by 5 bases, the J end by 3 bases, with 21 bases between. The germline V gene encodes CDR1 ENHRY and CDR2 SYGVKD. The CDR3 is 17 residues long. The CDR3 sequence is CAISLRGPPTETDTQYF. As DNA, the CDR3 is TGTGCCATCAGTCTTCGGGGACCGCCGACTGAGACAGATACGCAGTATTTT.

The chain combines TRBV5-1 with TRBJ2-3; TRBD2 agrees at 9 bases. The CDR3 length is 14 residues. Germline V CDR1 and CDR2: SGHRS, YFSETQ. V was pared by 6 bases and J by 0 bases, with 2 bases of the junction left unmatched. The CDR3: CASTSGRSTDTQYF. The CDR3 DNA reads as TGCGCCAGCACGAGCGGGAGGAGCACAGATACGCAGTATTTT. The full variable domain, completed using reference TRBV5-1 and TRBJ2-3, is KAGVTQTPRYLIKTRGQQVTLSCSPISGHRSVSWYQQTPGQGLQFLFEYFSETQRNKGNFPGRFSGRQFSNSRSEMNVSTLELGDSALYLCASTSGRSTDTQYFGPGTRLTVL.

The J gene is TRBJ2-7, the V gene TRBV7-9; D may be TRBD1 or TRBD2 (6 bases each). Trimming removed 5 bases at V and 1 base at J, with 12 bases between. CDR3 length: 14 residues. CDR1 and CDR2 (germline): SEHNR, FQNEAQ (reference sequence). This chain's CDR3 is CASSAKGGSYEQYF. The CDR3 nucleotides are TGTGCCAGCAGCGCAAAGGGGGGTTCCTACGAGCAGTACTTC.